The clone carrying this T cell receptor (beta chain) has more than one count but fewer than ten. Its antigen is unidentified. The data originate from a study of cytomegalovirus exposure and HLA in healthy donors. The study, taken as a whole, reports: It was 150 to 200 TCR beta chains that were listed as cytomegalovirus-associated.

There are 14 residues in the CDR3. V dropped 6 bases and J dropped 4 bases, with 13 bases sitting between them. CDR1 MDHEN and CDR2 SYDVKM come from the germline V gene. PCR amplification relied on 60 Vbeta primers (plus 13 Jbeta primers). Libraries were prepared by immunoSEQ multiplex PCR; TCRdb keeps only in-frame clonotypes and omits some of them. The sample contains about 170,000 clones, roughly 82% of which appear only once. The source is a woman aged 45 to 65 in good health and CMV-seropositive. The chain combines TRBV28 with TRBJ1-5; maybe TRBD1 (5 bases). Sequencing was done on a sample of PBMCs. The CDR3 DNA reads TGTGCCAGCAGCACGACAGAAATTAATCAGCCCCAGCATTTT. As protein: CASSTTEINQPQHF. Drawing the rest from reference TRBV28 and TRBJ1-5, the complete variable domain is DVKVTQSSRYLVKRTGEKVFLECVQDMDHENMFWYRQDPGLGLRLIYFSYDVKMKEKGDIPEGYSVSREKKERFSLILESASTNQTSMYLCASSTTEINQPQHFGDGTRLSIL.